The 30 T cell receptor beta chains reported below all come from one sample, sequenced in a study of cytomegalovirus exposure and HLA in healthy donors (dated by TCRdb to the late 2010s). Receptor libraries were prepared by the immunoSEQ multiplex PCR assay. For the multiplex PCR, a mixture combining 60 forward primers for TCR Vbeta segments and 13 reverse primers for TCR Jbeta segments was used. This immuneACCESS table, as held by TCRdb, lists in-frame sequences with V and J called but not all clones. Of the missing ones, under half trace to an unresolved V gene in checked studies; the others have no known cause. The sample includes under 200,000 clones, with over 75% observed a single time. About 0.5% of the sample belongs to the ten largest clones. The specimen was PBMCs. The receptor source for this set is a woman aged 45-65 years in good health and CMV-seronegative.

The chain combines TRBV2 with TRBJ1-6; no clear D. The V end was cut by 0 bases, the J end by 13 bases, with 7 bases between. The length of the CDR3 is 12 residues. CDR1 SNHLY and CDR2 FYNNEI come from the germline V gene. CDR3 sequence: CASSEARYPLHF. The CDR3 coding sequence is TGTGCCAGCAGTGAAGCGAGGTATCCCCTCCACTTT. The whole variable domain, remainder taken from reference TRBV2 and TRBJ1-6, is EPEVTQTPSHQVTQMGQEVILRCVPISNHLYFYWYRQILGQKVEFLVSFYNNEISEKSEIFDDQFSVERPDGSNFTLKIRSTKLEDSAMYFCASSEARYPLHFGNGTRLTVT.

This chain connects TRBV5-1 to TRBJ2-5; no clear D. Germline V lookup: CDR1 SGHRS, CDR2 YFSETQ. There are 12 residues in the CDR3. Between the trimmed V and J ends, which lost 4 bases and 0 bases, there was a span of 4 bases. The CDR3 loop reads CASSHYQETQYF. CDR3 coding DNA: TGCGCCAGCAGCCACTACCAAGAGACCCAGTACTTC.

The rearrangement links TRBV4-3 to TRBJ1-2; no reliable D call. V gave up 2 bases and J gave up 1 base, with 11 bases separating them. CDR1 and CDR2 from the germline V gene are LGHNA and YSLEER. CDR3 size: 15 residues. CDR3 region: CASSQSSRLNYGYTF. CDR3 DNA sequence: TGCGCCAGCAGCCAATCCTCGCGCCTTAACTATGGCTACACCTTC.

The chain is built from TRBV18 and TRBJ1-2; 12 bases agree with TRBD1. Germline values: CDR1 KGHSH, CDR2 LQKENI. The CDR3 extends over 15 amino acids. The junction had 6 bases not matched to a gene; V was cut back by 4 bases and J by 6 bases. Here the CDR3 reads CASSLGTGGADGYTF. The CDR3 DNA sequence: TGTGCCAGCTCACTGGGGACAGGGGGCGCGGATGGCTACACCTTC.

This clone has just a few counts. The V call is TRBV6-5, the J call TRBJ1-2; perhaps TRBD1 as D (5 bases). Trimming took off 5 bases at V and 4 bases at J, with 17 bases between the two ends. The germline V gene has CDR1 MNHEY and CDR2 SVGAGI. The CDR3 length is 15 residues. In nucleotides, the CDR3 is TGTGCCAGCAGTGGGGGGGTCGGCCGTACCTATGGCTACACCTTC. Translated, it gives CASSGGVGRTYGYTF.

The chain joins TRBV28 to TRBJ1-6; D gene unclear. V was cut by 5 bases and J by 7 bases, with 12 bases left in between. The germline gives CDR1 MDHEN, CDR2 SYDVKM. The CDR3 covers 14 residues. CDR3 bases: TGTGCCAGCAGTATGGAGGGCTTAAATTCACCCCTCCACTTT. It codes for CASSMEGLNSPLHF.

There are a few counts of this clone. The rearrangement joins TRBV5-6 to TRBJ1-5; D possibly corresponds to TRBD1 (5 bases). V gave up 3 bases and J gave up 6 bases, with 13 bases separating them. Per the germline V gene, CDR1 is SGHDT and CDR2 is YYEEEE. The CDR3 totals 14 residues. For the CDR3, the DNA is TGTGCCAGCAGCTACGGTGGAGGGGTTCAGCCCCAGCATTTT. Its translation is CASSYGGGVQPQHF.

V is TRBV2 and J is TRBJ2-1; a possible D gene is TRBD2 (6 bases). CDR3 length: 15 amino acids. Germline V CDR1 and CDR2: SNHLY, FYNNEI. V shed 6 bases and J shed 2 bases, with 14 bases lying between them. This CDR3 reads CASSPSGGAYNEQFF. The CDR3, as DNA: TGTGCCAGCAGCCCCTCCGGGGGAGCCTACAATGAGCAGTTCTTC.

CDR3: CASTPLDRDPGNTIYF. CDR3 DNA: TGTGCCAGTACCCCACTTGACAGGGATCCTGGAAACACCATATATTTT. The rearrangement uses TRBV19 and TRBJ1-3; 7 bases align to TRBD1. The V and J ends lost 7 bases and 2 bases, in that order; junction bases with no gene match: 11. Germline values: CDR1 LNHDA, CDR2 SQIVND (reference sequence). The CDR3 extends over 16 amino acids.

The table lists this clone with a few counts. The chain links TRBV19 to TRBJ2-3; D may be TRBD1 (5 bases). The CDR3 runs 14 residues. Germline CDR1 is LNHDA and CDR2 is SQIVND (reference sequence). V shed 6 bases and J shed 2 bases, with 12 bases lying between them. DNA of the CDR3: TGTGCCAGTAGCCGGACATATTCCACAGATACGCAGTATTTT. Residues: CASSRTYSTDTQYF.

The chain is built from TRBV7-2 and TRBJ2-5; no clear D gene. V lost 1 base, J lost 4 bases, and 7 bases lay in between. This CDR3 contains 13 residues. The V gene's germline CDR1 is SGHTA and CDR2 FQGNSA. The CDR3: CASSLGRGETQYF. DNA for the CDR3: TGTGCCAGCAGCTTAGGTCGAGGAGAGACCCAGTACTTC.

This sequence joins TRBV28 and TRBJ2-7; D is unresolved. Germline-derived CDR1 and CDR2 are MDHEN and SYDVKM. The V gene lost 1 base and the J gene lost 4 bases, with 5 bases spanning the gap. This CDR3 contains 12 residues. For the CDR3, the DNA is TGTGCCAGCAGTTTATTTACATACGAGCAGTACTTC. Protein: CASSLFTYEQYF.

V usage is TRBV4-2 and J usage is TRBJ1-3; D is undetermined. Deletions cut 4 bases from V and 0 bases from J, with 10 bases between. CDR1 and CDR2 from the germline V gene are LGHNA and YNFKEQ. The CDR3 length is 15 residues. The CDR3 is CASSLGPNSGNTIYF. In DNA, the CDR3 is TGTGCCAGCAGCCTGGGCCCAAACTCTGGAAACACCATATATTTT.

The chain joins TRBV30 to TRBJ2-2; 7 bases agree with TRBD2. This CDR3 has 16 amino acids. Germline V gene lookup returns CDR1 GTSNPN and CDR2 SVGIG (reference sequence). With 1 base clipped from V and 4 bases from J, the junction kept 9 bases outside the gene matches. CDR3 protein: CAWSDGRAALTGELFF. CDR3 DNA: TGTGCCTGGAGTGATGGGAGGGCAGCGCTCACCGGGGAGCTGTTTTTT. Together with reference TRBV30 and TRBJ2-2, the CDR3 gives the full variable domain: SQTIHQWPATLVQPVGSPLSLECTVEGTSNPNLYWYRQAAGRGLQLLFYSVGIGQISSEVPQNLSASRPQDRQFILSSKKLLLSDSGFYLCAWSDGRAALTGELFFGEGSRLTVL.

In its sample, this clone was seen a few times. J is TRBJ2-7 and V is TRBV7-9; 11 positions match TRBD2. V lost 5 bases to trimming and J lost 4 bases; unmatched junction nucleotides: 4. Germline V CDR1 and CDR2: SEHNR, FQNEAQ (reference sequence). This CDR3 is 14 amino acids long. The DNA for the CDR3 is TGTGCCAGCAGCCAGGGACTAGCGGTGTACGAGCAGTACTTC. Residues: CASSQGLAVYEQYF.

J is TRBJ1-4 and V is TRBV5-1, with D perhaps TRBD1 (6 bases). Trimming shortened V by 0 bases and J by 7 bases, and 13 bases separated the two germline ends. The CDR3 is made up of 15 amino acids. CDR1 is SGHRS and CDR2 is YFSETQ in the germline V gene. CDR3 sequence reads: CASSLEGGAVEKLFF. The CDR3 region has the DNA TGCGCCAGCAGCTTGGAGGGGGGGGCCGTTGAAAAACTGTTTTTT.

This rearrangement joins TRBV29-1 to TRBJ1-1, with TRBD1 matching 7 bases. CDR1 SQVTM and CDR2 ANQGSEA come from the germline V gene. Trimming removed 1 base from V and 9 bases from J; junction bases left unmatched: 5. The CDR3 contains 12 residues. The CDR3: CSVEALTGKAFF. CDR3 DNA: TGCAGCGTTGAAGCCTTGACAGGGAAAGCTTTCTTT.

On this clone: Germline and junction disagree at one end, which may indicate a read error. The chain carries TRBV10-2 and TRBJ2-5; D ambiguous. The CDR3 consists of 14 residues. In germline, CDR1 is WSHSY, CDR2 SAAADI. CDR3 region: CASRESAFQETQYF. In DNA, the CDR3 is TGCGCCAGCAGGGAGTCGGCATTCCAAGAGACCCAGTACTTC.

The chain combines TRBV7-2 with TRBJ1-2; D is unresolved. This CDR3 is built from 14 residues. CDR1 SGHTA and CDR2 FQGNSA come from the germline V gene. Trimming shortened V by 5 bases and J by 4 bases, and 14 bases separated the two germline ends. In DNA, the CDR3 is TGTGCCAGCAGCCCGGGAGGTCTTGTCTATGGCTACACCTTC. This encodes CASSPGGLVYGYTF.

The V and J genes are TRBV5-6 and TRBJ1-4, with D maybe TRBD1 (5 bases). Between the trimmed V and J ends, which lost 4 bases and 7 bases, there was a span of 17 bases. Looked up from germline, CDR1 is SGHDT and CDR2 is YYEEEE. The CDR3 is 15 residues long. In DNA, the CDR3 is TGTGCCAGCAGCACCGATGGGGCTATATCTGAAAAACTGTTTTTT. Translation: CASSTDGAISEKLFF.

The chain carries TRBV7-2 and TRBJ1-2; tentative D call: TRBD1 (5 bases). CDR1 SGHTA and CDR2 FQGNSA come from the germline V gene. CDR3 length equals 12 residues. Trimming cost V 3 bases and J 6 bases, with 8 bases left between them. The CDR3 DNA reads as TGTGCCAGCAGCTTGGGAGGGGATGGCTACACCTTC. Translation gives CASSLGGDGYTF.

The rearrangement links TRBV15 to TRBJ1-6; the D is unclear. CDR3 size: 13 residues. Looked up from germline, CDR1 is LNHNV and CDR2 is YYDKDF (reference sequence). Trimming shortened V by 7 bases and J by 7 bases, and 11 bases separated the two germline ends. The CDR3 DNA sequence: TGTGCCACCACTTACAGAAGCAATTCACCCCTCCACTTT. This codes for CATTYRSNSPLHF.

J is TRBJ2-7 and V is TRBV5-1; TRBD1 agrees at 8 bases. This CDR3 spans 13 amino acids. CDR1 and CDR2 (germline): SGHRS, YFSETQ. V lost 3 bases, J lost 6 bases, and 5 bases stayed unmatched. The CDR3 DNA sequence: TGCGCCAGCAGCTACGACAGGGGATTCGAGCAGTACTTC. Translation gives CASSYDRGFEQYF.

This rearrangement joins TRBV7-9 to TRBJ2-7, with 7 bases matching TRBD1. Per the germline V gene, CDR1 is SEHNR and CDR2 is FQNEAQ (reference sequence). V lost 5 bases, J lost 2 bases, and 9 bases stayed unmatched. This CDR3 has 15 amino acids. The CDR3 loop is CASSLVSGQTYEQYF. The CDR3 nucleotides read TGTGCCAGCAGCCTCGTTTCGGGACAGACCTACGAGCAGTACTTC.

The chain joins TRBV2 to TRBJ1-2; TRBD1 agrees at 7 bases. J lost 6 bases, V lost 8 bases, and 6 bases had no gene match. Germline V gene data show CDR1 as SNHLY and CDR2 as FYNNEI. CDR3 length equals 12 residues. CDR3: CASPAGTDGYTF. CDR3 nucleotide sequence: TGTGCCAGCCCGGCGGGGACAGATGGCTACACCTTC. Together with reference TRBV2 and TRBJ1-2, the CDR3 gives the full variable domain: EPEVTQTPSHQVTQMGQEVILRCVPISNHLYFYWYRQILGQKVEFLVSFYNNEISEKSEIFDDQFSVERPDGSNFTLKIRSTKLEDSAMYFCASPAGTDGYTFGSGTRLTVV.

This clone was picked up a small number of times. This rearrangement joins TRBV2 to TRBJ2-5; a possible D gene is TRBD1 (6 bases). Per the germline V gene, CDR1 is SNHLY and CDR2 is FYNNEI. The CDR3 contains 14 residues. Trimming stripped 2 bases from V and 1 base from J, with 8 bases between. CDR3 sequence (DNA): TGTGCCAGCAGTGAATTGGGGGCCCAAGAGACCCAGTACTTC. This translates into CASSELGAQETQYF.

This chain uses TRBV29-1 with TRBJ2-1; 9 bases map to TRBD1. V was pared by 4 bases and J by 7 bases, with 5 bases of the junction left unmatched. Germline assignment: CDR1 SQVTM and CDR2 ANQGSEA. This CDR3 comprises 13 residues. The CDR3 loop reads CSVGDRDKNEQFF. CDR3 nucleotides: TGCAGCGTTGGGGACAGGGATAAAAATGAGCAGTTCTTC.

Here the CDR3 reads CASSQVSAGGLYYEQYF. The DNA of the CDR3 is TGTGCCAGCAGCCAGGTCAGTGCGGGAGGTCTCTATTACGAGCAGTACTTC. This sequence joins TRBV4-2 and TRBJ2-7; 8 positions match TRBD2. J was trimmed by 4 bases and V by 3 bases; bases with no gene match: 14. The CDR3 is made up of 17 amino acids. Germline V gene data show CDR1 as LGHNA and CDR2 as YNFKEQ.

This clone has only a few counts. This rearrangement joins TRBV10-3 to TRBJ2-1; 7 bases match TRBD1. Per the germline V gene, CDR1 is ENHRY and CDR2 is SYGVKD. There are 13 residues in the CDR3. Trimming cost V 2 bases and J 5 bases; bases outside gene matches: 0. The CDR3 nucleotides read TGTGCCATCAGTGAGGACAGGGACAATGAGCAGTTCTTC. Translating it yields CAISEDRDNEQFF.

This chain links TRBV6-5 with TRBJ2-7; TRBD2 matches 8 bases. Germline V lookup: CDR1 MNHEY, CDR2 SVGAGI. This CDR3 has 15 residues. Trimming removed 1 base from V and 3 bases from J; junction bases left unmatched: 5. The CDR3 sequence is CASSYFPGTSYEQYF. The CDR3 bases are TGTGCCAGCAGTTACTTCCCCGGGACTAGCTACGAGCAGTACTTC.